Following are 26 T cell receptor beta chains from one sample sequenced in a study of cytomegalovirus exposure and HLA in healthy donors. This PCR relied on a set of 60 Vbeta primers and 13 Jbeta primers. Here immunoSEQ multiplex PCR was the method, and the copy in TCRdb shows in-frame clones only, minus some. The sample includes about 83,000 clones, just over 70% seen only once; the top ten take 8.2%. The specimen was PBMCs. These receptors came from a man aged 55 to 70 in good health and CMV-seronegative.

The chain carries TRBV5-1 and TRBJ1-2; D unresolved. Germline CDR1 and CDR2: SGHRS and YFSETQ. There are 14 residues in the CDR3. V dropped 4 bases and J dropped 0 bases, with 10 bases sitting between them. In DNA form, the CDR3 reads TGCGCCAGCAGCGTCGGGTACTCTAACTATGGCTACACCTTC. Its protein is CASSVGYSNYGYTF.

The rearrangement links TRBV5-8 to TRBJ2-1; TRBD1 matches at 7 bases. Trimming took 3 bases from V and 6 from J; bases not matched to a gene: 12. This CDR3 has 16 residues. CDR1 and CDR2 (germline): SGHTS, YDEGEE. The CDR3 spells CASSYDRDSRGNEQFF. The CDR3 DNA reads TGTGCCAGCAGCTATGACCGGGACAGCCGGGGCAATGAGCAGTTCTTC.

This chain links TRBV30 with TRBJ2-3, with 10 bases matching TRBD2. CDR3 length: 15 residues. J lost 4 bases, V lost 6 bases, and 10 bases had no gene match. Per germline, CDR1 GTSNPN and CDR2 SVGIG (reference sequence). The CDR3 nucleotides read TGTGCCTGTCAAAGCGGGGGGGCCATCTCAGATACGCAGTATTTT. It encodes CACQSGGAISDTQYF.

This clone appeared a few times. The rearrangement uses TRBV30 and TRBJ1-5; 12 bases line up with TRBD1. Germline CDR1 GTSNPN, CDR2 SVGIG (reference sequence). V was pared by 3 bases and J by 6 bases, with 3 bases of the junction left unmatched. The CDR3 length is 14 residues. The CDR3 nucleotides read TGTGCCTGGAGGGGACAGGGGGCGTTTCAGCCCCAGCATTTT. Amino acid sequence: CAWRGQGAFQPQHF.

J is TRBJ1-1 and V is TRBV12-5; TRBD1 matches 10 bases. The ends lost 1 base at V and 4 bases at J; junction bases unmatched: 9. Per the germline V gene, CDR1 is LGHNT and CDR2 is FRNRAP. The CDR3 spans 17 residues. The CDR3 reads CASGLGGQGPGGTEAFF. The DNA for the CDR3 is TGTGCTAGTGGTTTGGGGGGACAGGGGCCAGGGGGCACTGAAGCTTTCTTT.

The V and J genes are TRBV28 and TRBJ2-7, with a tentative D call TRBD1 (7 bases). Trimming took off 5 bases at V and 0 bases at J, with 14 bases between the two ends. This CDR3 has 15 residues. CDR1 is MDHEN and CDR2 is SYDVKM in the germline V gene. DNA of the CDR3: TGTGCCAGCAGTGTCCCAGGGGGAGGCTCCTACGAGCAGTACTTC. This encodes CASSVPGGGSYEQYF.

This clone has just a few counts. The chain has TRBV5-6 and TRBJ2-5; D is unresolved. With the DNA end fitting TRBJ2-7 better, the J assignment may be wrong. The CDR3 length is 16 residues. Germline V lookup: CDR1 SGHDT, CDR2 YYEEEE. The DNA for the CDR3 is TGTGCCAGCAGCTTGGTATCCACTTCTACCTCCTACGAGCAGTACTTC. Translated, it gives CASSLVSTSTSYEQYF.

This chain links TRBV6-6 with TRBJ1-2; no definite D call. The CDR3 extends over 13 amino acids. The ends were cut back, 4 bases at V and 0 bases at J, with 6 bases in the middle. Germline-derived CDR1 and CDR2 are MNHNY and SVGAGI (reference sequence). The CDR3 nucleotides are TGTGCCAGCAGTTCTTCAGCTAACTATGGCTACACCTTC. It translates to CASSSSANYGYTF.

This chain links TRBV7-8 with TRBJ2-1, with D perhaps matching TRBD2 (7 bases). This CDR3 comprises 15 residues. Germline V gene data show CDR1 as SGHVS and CDR2 as FQNEAQ. Trimming took off 1 base at V and 5 bases at J, with 12 bases between the two ends. The DNA of the CDR3 is TGTGCCAGCAGCTTAGGTGGGGGGGCCCACAATGAGCAGTTCTTC. Protein sequence: CASSLGGGAHNEQFF.

The V gene is TRBV21-1, the J gene TRBJ2-2; TRBD1, the table's D call, lacks a check against the DNA. TRBV21-1 is termed a pseudogene. The CDR3 runs 16 residues. DNA of the CDR3: TGTGCCAGCAGCAAAGTAAGCAGGGGTAGTACCGGGGAGCTGTTTTTT. This codes for CASSKVSRGSTGELFF.

As DNA, the CDR3 is TGTGCCAGTAGTATTTCTCTAGCTGGGGAGACCCAGTACTTC. It yields the protein CASSISLAGETQYF. The rearrangement links TRBV19 to TRBJ2-5, with D possibly being TRBD2 (5 bases). CDR3 length: 14 amino acids. The germline gives CDR1 LNHDA, CDR2 SQIVND (reference sequence). Trimming took off 3 bases at V and 5 bases at J, with 13 bases between the two ends.

This clone was seen once. This chain uses TRBV9 with TRBJ1-5; 7 nucleotides align to TRBD1. Germline V gene data show CDR1 as SGDLS and CDR2 as YYNGEE. The CDR3 spans 14 residues. Losses at the gene ends were 2 bases for V and 7 bases for J; bases not matched to a gene: 6. CDR3: CASSVGTDAQPQHF. The CDR3 DNA reads TGTGCCAGCAGCGTTGGGACAGATGCGCAGCCCCAGCATTTT.

The chain joins TRBV5-1 to TRBJ2-5, with D maybe TRBD1 (5 bases). Between the trimmed V and J ends, which lost 0 bases and 1 base, there was a span of 7 bases. Germline loops: CDR1 SGHRS, CDR2 YFSETQ. This CDR3 region has 14 residues. The CDR3 loop reads CASSLGQPQETQYF. The CDR3 coding sequence is TGCGCCAGCAGCTTGGGACAGCCCCAAGAGACCCAGTACTTC.

This clone appeared a few times. The chain uses TRBV10-1 and TRBJ2-5; 9 bases map to TRBD1. The V and J ends lost 5 bases and 5 bases, in that order; junction bases with no gene match: 6. The CDR3 loop spans 14 amino acids. Germline V gene sequence: CDR1 WNHNN, CDR2 SYGVQD (reference sequence). In DNA form, the CDR3 reads TGCGCCAGCAGTTTGGACAGGGGATCGGAGACCCAGTACTTC. It specifies CASSLDRGSETQYF.

The chain joins TRBV19 to TRBJ2-2; 7 bases align to TRBD1. Trimming took 5 bases from V and 1 from J; bases not matched to a gene: 4. This CDR3 contains 15 residues. Germline V CDR1 and CDR2: LNHDA, SQIVND (reference sequence). The CDR3 loop is CASSPRTGNTGELFF. CDR3 in DNA: TGTGCCAGTAGTCCCCGGACAGGGAACACCGGGGAGCTGTTTTTT.

V gene TRBV28 combines with J gene TRBJ1-2, with D perhaps TRBD1 (6 bases). V was shortened by 3 bases and J by 2 bases, with 10 bases between the two germline ends. From germline, CDR1 is MDHEN and CDR2 SYDVKM. CDR3 length: 14 amino acids. CDR3 region: CASSLTGHNYGYTF. In DNA form, the CDR3 reads TGTGCCAGCAGTTTGACAGGTCACAACTATGGCTACACCTTC.

The sample holds one count of this clone. This sequence joins TRBV7-8 and TRBJ2-3; D is ambiguous. V shed 1 base and J shed 0 bases, with 5 bases lying between them. Per germline, CDR1 SGHVS and CDR2 FQNEAQ. The CDR3 totals 14 residues. DNA for the CDR3: TGTGCCAGCAGCTTAGTAGAAAGCACAGATACGCAGTATTTT. Amino acids: CASSLVESTDTQYF. Drawing the rest from reference TRBV7-8 and TRBJ2-3, the complete variable domain is GAGVSQSPRYKVAKRGQDVALRCDPISGHVSLFWYQQALGQGPEFLTYFQNEAQLDKSGLPSDRFFAERPEGSVSTLKIQRTQQEDSAVYLCASSLVESTDTQYFGPGTRLTVL.

This chain connects TRBV6-1 to TRBJ2-1; 8 nucleotides agree with TRBD2. The germline V gene encodes CDR1 MNHNS and CDR2 SASEGT. The CDR3 totals 14 residues. The junction had 10 bases not matched to a gene; V was cut back by 9 bases and J by 6 bases. The CDR3 region is CASGERGRTNEQFF. Here the CDR3 DNA reads TGTGCCAGTGGAGAACGCGGGAGGACCAATGAGCAGTTCTTC.

The gene calls are TRBV5-1 and TRBJ1-2; TRBD1 matches at 8 bases. Germline V lookup: CDR1 SGHRS, CDR2 YFSETQ. V shed 6 bases, J shed 7 bases, and the junction held 11 bases outside the gene matches. The CDR3 totals 14 residues. For the CDR3, the DNA is TGCGCCAGCACCATAACCGGGACAGGAGGTGGCTACACCTTC. This codes for CASTITGTGGGYTF.

This chain connects TRBV2 to TRBJ1-4; 7 bases fit TRBD1. Germline trimming cut 7 bases from V and 4 bases from J; bases unmatched to any gene: 12. Germline CDR1 is SNHLY and CDR2 is FYNNEI. The CDR3 extends over 16 amino acids. In nucleotides, the CDR3 is TGTGCCAGCACCCCCACGAGACAGGGCTATAATGAAAAACTGTTTTTT. It yields the protein CASTPTRQGYNEKLFF.

The chain uses TRBV28 and TRBJ2-2; 9 bases match TRBD2. The germline gives CDR1 MDHEN, CDR2 SYDVKM. The junction had 16 bases not matched to a gene; V was cut back by 6 bases and J by 5 bases. The CDR3 extends over 18 amino acids. The CDR3 DNA follows: TGTGCCAGCAGCCCCGAATACGCGGGAGGGCCGGGAACCGGGGAGCTGTTTTTT. Amino acids: CASSPEYAGGPGTGELFF.

The rearrangement links TRBV7-9 to TRBJ2-3; 7 nucleotides match TRBD2. Per the germline V gene, CDR1 is SEHNR and CDR2 is FQNEAQ (reference sequence). The V segment lost 3 bases and the J segment 2 bases; nucleotides outside the gene matches: 2. The CDR3 has 14 amino acids. In nucleotides, the CDR3 is TGTGCCAGCAGCTTTGCGGGGGTCACAGATACGCAGTATTTT. Translated, it gives CASSFAGVTDTQYF. Full variable domain (remainder filled in from reference TRBV7-9 and TRBJ2-3): DTGVSQNPRHKITKRGQNVTFRCDPISEHNRLYWYRQTLGQGPEFLTYFQNEAQLEKSRLLSDRFSAERPKGSFSTLEIQRTEQGDSAMYLCASSFAGVTDTQYFGPGTRLTVL.

The V gene is TRBV4-1, the J gene TRBJ2-7; 10 positions agree with TRBD2. Trimming at V came to 0 bases and at J to 0 bases, leaving 5 bases not matched to a gene. Per the germline V gene, CDR1 is MGHRA and CDR2 is YSYEKL. The CDR3 is 17 amino acids. The CDR3 sequence: CASSQETAGGPSYEQYF. In DNA form, the CDR3 reads TGCGCCAGCAGCCAAGAAACAGCGGGAGGGCCCTCCTACGAGCAGTACTTC.

This clone is a singleton in its sample. The chain is built from TRBV19 and TRBJ2-7; 12 bases are a match to TRBD2. CDR1 is LNHDA and CDR2 is SQIVND in the germline V gene (reference sequence). CDR3 length: 18 residues. Trimming cost V 8 bases and J 4 bases; bases outside gene matches: 18. The CDR3: CASSGVAHSTSGGYEQYF. The CDR3 nucleotides are TGTGCCAGTTCGGGTGTCGCCCATTCGACTAGCGGGGGTTACGAGCAGTACTTC.

This clone has more than one count but fewer than ten. The chain couples TRBV19 to TRBJ1-5; the D is unclear. Deletions cut 5 bases from V and 3 bases from J, with 5 bases between. Germline CDR1 LNHDA, CDR2 SQIVND (reference sequence). This CDR3 is 12 amino acids long. Here the CDR3 reads CASSLLNQPQHF. The CDR3 DNA sequence: TGTGCCAGTAGTTTACTCAATCAGCCCCAGCATTTT. The complete variable domain, with remaining parts taken from reference TRBV19 and TRBJ1-5, reads DGGITQSPKYLFRKEGQNVTLSCEQNLNHDAMYWYRQDPGQGLRLIYYSQIVNDFQKGDIAEGYSVSREKKESFPLTVTSAQKNPTAFYLCASSLLNQPQHFGDGTRLSIL.

The rearrangement joins TRBV19 to TRBJ1-5; D is unclear. CDR3 size: 15 residues. V dropped 4 bases and J dropped 6 bases, with 16 bases sitting between them. The germline V gene has CDR1 LNHDA and CDR2 SQIVND (reference sequence). The CDR3 DNA follows: TGTGCCAGTAGTAACCGGGGAGATGCAGGTCAGCCCCAGCATTTT. This codes for CASSNRGDAGQPQHF.